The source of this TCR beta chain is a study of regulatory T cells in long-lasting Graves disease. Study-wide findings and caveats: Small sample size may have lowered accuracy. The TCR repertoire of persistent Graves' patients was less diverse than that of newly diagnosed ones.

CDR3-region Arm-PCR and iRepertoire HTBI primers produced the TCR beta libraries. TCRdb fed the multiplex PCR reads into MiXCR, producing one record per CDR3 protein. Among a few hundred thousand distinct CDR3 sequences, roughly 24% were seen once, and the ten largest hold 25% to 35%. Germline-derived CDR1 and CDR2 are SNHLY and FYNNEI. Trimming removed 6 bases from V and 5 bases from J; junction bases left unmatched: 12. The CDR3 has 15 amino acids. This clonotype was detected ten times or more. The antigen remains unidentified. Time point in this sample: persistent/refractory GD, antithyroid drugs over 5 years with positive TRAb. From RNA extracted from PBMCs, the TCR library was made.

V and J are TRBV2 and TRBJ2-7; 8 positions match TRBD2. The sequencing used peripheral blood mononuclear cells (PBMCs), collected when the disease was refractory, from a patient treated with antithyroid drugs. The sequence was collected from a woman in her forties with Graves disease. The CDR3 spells CASRTWREAPNEQYF. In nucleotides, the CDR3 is TGTGCCAGCAGGACGTGGCGGGAGGCCCCCAACGAGCAGTACTTC. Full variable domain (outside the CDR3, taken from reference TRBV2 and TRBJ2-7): EPEVTQTPSHQVTQMGQEVILRCVPISNHLYFYWYRQILGQKVEFLVSFYNNEISEKSEIFDDQFSVERPDGSNFTLKIRSTKLEDSAMYFCASRTWREAPNEQYFGPGTRLTVT.